The 13 T cell receptor beta chains presented below share a single source sample, sequenced in a study of OX40 agonist ivuxolimab in advanced cancers. TCRdb's table, derived via immunoSEQ multiplex PCR, lists solely in-frame clones and lacks some. Found here are some 87,000 clones, about nine tenths of them singletons; the top ten hold more than 0.35%. Material: CD4+ or CD8+ T cells sorted from blood, obtained in a trial of the OX40 agonist ivuxolimab. The receptors come from an adult with an advanced solid tumor such as melanoma, head and neck, liver or kidney cancer.

The chain recombines TRBV5-1 with TRBJ2-1; TRBD2 matches at 7 bases. Looked up from germline, CDR1 is SGHRS and CDR2 is YFSETQ. The CDR3 covers 15 residues. Trimming took 1 base from V and 10 from J; bases not matched to a gene: 11. CDR3 in DNA: TGCGCCAGCAGCTTGCTTGGACTAGGGGACGGGGAGCAGTTCTTC. Its translation is CASSLLGLGDGEQFF.

This chain joins TRBV18 and TRBJ2-2, with 7 bases identical to TRBD1. Trimming at V came to 3 bases and at J to 2 bases, leaving 9 bases not matched to a gene. The CDR3 totals 17 residues. CDR1 KGHSH and CDR2 LQKENI come from the germline V gene. The CDR3 DNA sequence: TGTGCCAGCTCACCCTTTCAAGGGACAGCAAACACCGGGGAGCTGTTTTTT. It is translated as CASSPFQGTANTGELFF.

V and J are TRBV7-9 and TRBJ2-2, with 7 bases lining up with TRBD1. Germline assignment: CDR1 SEHNR and CDR2 FQNEAQ (reference sequence). This CDR3 comprises 15 residues. The V segment lost 2 bases and the J segment 5 bases; nucleotides outside the gene matches: 5. The DNA of the CDR3 is TGTGCCAGCAGCTTATCAGGGGGATATACCGGGGAGCTGTTTTTT. It is translated as CASSLSGGYTGELFF.

The chain has TRBV2 and TRBJ2-6; D remains ambiguous. The germline gives CDR1 SNHLY, CDR2 FYNNEI. Trimming left V 6 bases short and J 1 base short, with 7 bases between. The CDR3 covers 14 residues. CDR3 amino acids: CASRSLSGANVLTF. The CDR3 DNA is TGTGCCAGCAGGAGCCTGTCTGGGGCCAACGTCCTGACTTTC.

The rearrangement links TRBV28 to TRBJ1-2; D not certain. The length of the CDR3 is 13 residues. CDR1 is MDHEN, CDR2 SYDVKM, per germline. The germline V and J ends were trimmed by 2 bases and 3 bases, with 7 bases remaining between them. As DNA, the CDR3 is TGTGCCAGCAGTTTACGGGCAGACTATGGCTACACCTTC. Translation: CASSLRADYGYTF.

This chain uses TRBV28 with TRBJ2-7, with TRBD1 matching 7 bases. The junction had 8 bases not matched to a gene; V was cut back by 7 bases and J by 2 bases. This CDR3 is built from 14 residues. Per germline, CDR1 MDHEN and CDR2 SYDVKM. CDR3 nucleotides: TGTGCCAGCACCCGGACAGGTCCGCCCTACGAGCAGTACTTC. Translating it yields CASTRTGPPYEQYF.

The chain couples TRBV19 to TRBJ1-4; D gene ambiguous. The germline V and J ends were trimmed by 6 bases and 5 bases, with 16 bases remaining between them. The CDR3 is made up of 15 amino acids. Per germline, CDR1 LNHDA and CDR2 SQIVND (reference sequence). The CDR3 DNA reads TGTGCCAGTAGCGCAGTCGGGGAATCGAATGAAAAACTGTTTTTT. This encodes CASSAVGESNEKLFF.

The chain combines TRBV19 with TRBJ1-5; possibly TRBD1 for D (6 bases). This CDR3 has 14 amino acids. Trimming left V 6 bases short and J 3 bases short, with 12 bases between. Germline V CDR1 and CDR2: LNHDA, SQIVND (reference sequence). CDR3: CASSQGGANQPQHF. The DNA for the CDR3 is TGTGCCAGTAGCCAAGGGGGGGCCAATCAGCCCCAGCATTTT.

CDR3 sequence reads: CASSPQGTYGYTF. The CDR3 nucleotides are TGTGCCAGTAGTCCCCAGGGCACCTATGGCTACACCTTC. This rearrangement joins TRBV19 to TRBJ1-2; a weak D match, TRBD1 (5 bases). CDR1 is LNHDA, CDR2 SQIVND, per germline (reference sequence). Trimming stripped 5 bases from V and 4 bases from J, with 11 bases between. The CDR3 is 13 residues long.

This sequence joins TRBV25-1 and TRBJ1-2; TRBD1 matches at 8 bases. Trimming took 4 bases from V and 6 from J; bases not matched to a gene: 7. This CDR3 spans 14 amino acids. The V gene's germline CDR1 is MGHDK and CDR2 SYGVNS. The CDR3 protein is CASSGFTGGDGYTF. The CDR3 nucleotides read TGTGCCAGCAGTGGATTCACAGGGGGGGATGGCTACACCTTC.

This chain links TRBV5-4 with TRBJ2-7, with TRBD2 matching 8 bases. This CDR3 region has 14 residues. V was clipped by 0 bases and J by 6 bases; unmatched bases: 5. Germline V gene data show CDR1 as SGHNT and CDR2 as YYREEE (reference sequence). As DNA, the CDR3 is TGTGCCAGCAGCTTGGACGGGAGGGCCTCCGAGCAGTACTTC. It yields the protein CASSLDGRASEQYF.

V is TRBV7-2 and J is TRBJ2-5; the D call may be TRBD1 or TRBD2 (5 bases each). Per germline, CDR1 SGHTA and CDR2 FQGNSA. V lost 1 base to trimming and J lost 5 bases, with 17 bases between them. The length of the CDR3 is 16 residues. CDR3 DNA sequence: TGTGCCAGCAGCTTAGACCGGGGCTACCTCTTTGAGACCCAGTACTTC. This sequence encodes CASSLDRGYLFETQYF.

CDR3 in amino acids: CASSRQGDEQFF. The CDR3 nucleotides are TGTGCCAGCAGCCGCCAAGGTGATGAGCAGTTCTTC. This chain links TRBV5-8 with TRBJ2-1; D remains unclear. The CDR3 totals 12 residues. Germline CDR1 reads SGHTS; CDR2 reads YDEGEE. Between the trimmed V and J ends, which lost 4 bases and 8 bases, there was a span of 10 bases.